Listed here is a single T cell receptor beta chain. The CDR3 length is 17 residues. J lost 0 bases, V lost 3 bases, and 8 bases had no gene match. CDR1 is MDHEN, CDR2 SYDVKM, per germline. The record originates from a study of blood T cell repertoires in COVID-19. Profiling relied on immunoSEQ multiplex PCR, and the TCRdb table lists in-frame clones only, not all of them. The data contain 250,000 to 300,000 clones, about 85% of them singletons. The sequence came from a woman aged 50 to 60 who had recovered from COVID-19. Input material: peripheral blood. The chain links TRBV28 to TRBJ1-2, with 9 bases identical to TRBD1. The CDR3 sequence is CASSLRDRASSNYGYTF. In nucleotides, the CDR3 is TGTGCCAGCAGTTTGAGGGACAGGGCAAGCTCTAACTATGGCTACACCTTC.